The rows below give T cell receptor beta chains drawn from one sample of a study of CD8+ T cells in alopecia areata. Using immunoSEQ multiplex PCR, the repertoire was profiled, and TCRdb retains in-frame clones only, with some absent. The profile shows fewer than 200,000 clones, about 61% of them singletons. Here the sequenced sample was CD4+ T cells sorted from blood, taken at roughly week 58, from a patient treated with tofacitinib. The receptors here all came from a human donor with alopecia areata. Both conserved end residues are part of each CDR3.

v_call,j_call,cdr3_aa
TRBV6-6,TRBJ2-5,CASSYSSWETQYF
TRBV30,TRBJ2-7,CAWSVSAGPYEQYF
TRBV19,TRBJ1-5,CASNGARMFVGEPQHF
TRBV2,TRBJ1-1,CASSQGENTEAFF
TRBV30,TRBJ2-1,CAWSDLTGEQFF
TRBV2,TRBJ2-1,CASSLDSSDYNEQFF
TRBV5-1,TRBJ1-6,CASRPSTGGLYNSPLHF
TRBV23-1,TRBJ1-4,CASSPQGEGEKLFF
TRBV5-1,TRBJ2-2,CASSLGASGTGELFF
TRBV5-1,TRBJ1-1,CASSLMTNTEAFF
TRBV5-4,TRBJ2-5,CASRPGTSVEGETQYF
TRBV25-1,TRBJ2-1,CASSHRENEQFF
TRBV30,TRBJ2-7,CAWSNEREQYF
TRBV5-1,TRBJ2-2,CASSTNGQGNTGELFF
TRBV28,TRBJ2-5,CASSFLAGGPLETQYF
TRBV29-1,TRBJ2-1,CSGNTLTGNEQFF
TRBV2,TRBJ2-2,CASRRTNTGELFF
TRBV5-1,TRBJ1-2,CASSPGQGVNGYTF
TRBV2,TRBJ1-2,CASSGEYGYTF
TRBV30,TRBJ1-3,CAWTDRSSGNTIYF
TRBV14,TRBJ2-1,CASSPQDRGRPDNEQFF
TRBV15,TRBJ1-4,CATSRVSRGQNEKLFF
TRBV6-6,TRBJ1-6,CASSDRENSPLHF
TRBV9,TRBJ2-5,CASSERIRQGGETQYF
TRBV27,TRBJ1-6,CASSEQGRSPLHF
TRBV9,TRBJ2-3,CASSLDGGASDTQYF
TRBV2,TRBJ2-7,CASGPGTEYYEQYF
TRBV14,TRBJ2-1,CASSLRLAGGKYNEQFF
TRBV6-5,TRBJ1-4,CASSYTGTSNEKLFF
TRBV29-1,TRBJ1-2,CSVRQGDYGYTF
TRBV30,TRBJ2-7,CAWSQTTYEQYF
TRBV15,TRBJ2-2,CATSRRDRDFSGELFF
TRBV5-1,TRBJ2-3,CASSLDRNTDTQYF
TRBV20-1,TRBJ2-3,CSAIKGDTQYF
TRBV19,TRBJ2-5,CASSFRAETQYF
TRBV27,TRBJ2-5,CASSPRTDRVETQYF
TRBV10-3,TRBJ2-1,CAIRAQGITYNEQFF
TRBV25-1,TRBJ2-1,CASTSTSGGDNEQFF
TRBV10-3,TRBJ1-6,CATEDGSVSPLHF
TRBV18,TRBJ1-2,CASSPDPKGGYTF
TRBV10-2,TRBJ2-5,CASSLTVTGTQYF
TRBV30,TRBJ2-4,CAWSATGTSVPKNIQYF
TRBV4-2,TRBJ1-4,CASSNRRTNEKLFF
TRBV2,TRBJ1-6,CASREDRGNGGSPLHF
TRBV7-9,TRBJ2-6,CASSLPRGSGANVLTF
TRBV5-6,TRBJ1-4,CASSLAAGTAFF
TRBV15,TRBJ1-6,CATTGNSPLHF
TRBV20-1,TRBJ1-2,CSASEYGYTF
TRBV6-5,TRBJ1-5,CASSYAINQPQHF
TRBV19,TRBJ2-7,CASSIGSGSYEQYF
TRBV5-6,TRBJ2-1,CASSLGGVFSYNEQFF
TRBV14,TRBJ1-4,CASSQGGTGNEKLFF
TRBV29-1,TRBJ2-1,CSVDGSVGNEQFF
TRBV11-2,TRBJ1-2,CASSLGQNYGYTF
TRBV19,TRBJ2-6,CASSTGGNVLTF
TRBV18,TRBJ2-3,CASSTPDTQYF
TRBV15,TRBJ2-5,CATSRDAQGAGETQYF